This T cell receptor beta chain appears in the sequencing data of a study of regulatory T cells in long-lasting Graves disease. Documented time point: persistent/refractory GD, antithyroid drugs over 5 years with positive TRAb. Scientists built the TCR library using RNA that was extracted from PBMCs. Collection of peripheral blood (approximately 9 milliliters) was done using EDTA tubes. This clonotype was detected ten times or more. The target antigen is unknown. V lost 2 bases to trimming and J lost 1 base, with 8 bases between them. The length of the CDR3 is 14 residues. Germline V gives CDR1 SEHNR, CDR2 FQNEAQ (reference sequence). The study's findings and limits: The study found TRBV28, TRBJ1-2 and TRBJ2-5 favored in persistent disease. The work looked only at peripheral blood and did not look at thyroid tissue.

Libraries of TCR beta came from iRepertoire HTBI primers plus Arm-PCR of CDR3 regions. In the authors' workflow: Identified across the samples were over 50 TRBV segments and around 14 TRBJ segments. TCRdb used MiXCR to reprocess the multiplex PCR reads, holding one entry per CDR3 protein. TCRdb's processing, not the authors' own work, is the source of the V and J calls. The profile covers about 290,000 distinct CDR3 sequences, with 20% to 25% appearing a single time and around three fifths taken by the ten largest. The chain is built from TRBV7-9 and TRBJ1-1; the D gene is possibly TRBD1 (6 bases). This clonotype originated in a female donor with Graves disease. The sample consisted of peripheral blood mononuclear cells (PBMCs), taken when the disease was refractory, from a patient treated with antithyroid drugs. The CDR3 protein is CASSLSGANTEAFF. The CDR3, as DNA: TGTGCCAGCAGCTTATCAGGGGCGAACACTGAAGCTTTCTTT.